This note documents a single T cell receptor beta chain sequence. Its antigen is undetermined. The data originate from a study of CD8 T cells in Susac syndrome. As for the study in general: Patients with Susac syndrome, at blood draw, were therapy-naive, on corticosteroids, or on intravenous immunoglobulin alone. Whole-study findings and limits: The study's TCR sequencing and HLA analysis drew on a certain number of individuals. That number was acknowledged as relatively small.

Blood CD8+ and CD4+ T cells underwent high-throughput TCR beta sequencing. CD8+ and CD4+ T cells were negatively isolated; TEMRA cells were FACS-enriched. With 7 bases clipped from V and 4 bases from J, the junction kept 12 bases outside the gene matches. This CDR3 has 14 residues. Germline-derived CDR1 and CDR2 are SQVTM and ANQGSEA. Reverse transcription used about 0.45 to 1 ug RNA and random hexamers. TCRdb reanalysed the immunoSEQ multiplex PCR reads using MiXCR and keeps one entry per CDR3 protein. The data contain around 150,000 distinct CDR3 sequences, around 95% of them singletons. Material for sequencing was CD8+ T cells from PBMCs. This sequence originates from a human donor with Susac syndrome. This chain links TRBV29-1 with TRBJ2-7; 8 nucleotides line up with TRBD1. CDR3 loop: CSAVDRDNIYEQYF. In nucleotides, the CDR3 is TGCAGCGCAGTGGACAGGGACAACATTTACGAGCAGTACTTC.